The rows below give T cell receptor beta chains drawn from one sample of a study of blood T cell repertoires in COVID-19. Only in-frame clones appear in the TCRdb table, and some are missing; sequencing was by immunoSEQ multiplex PCR. Here the sample spans some 180,000 clones, 75% to 90% being singletons. The specimen was peripheral blood. The receptors were sampled from a man aged 40-55 years with acute or convalescent COVID-19. The conserved cysteine and the conserved F or W are not part of the CDR3 here. Fields, in order: J gene, clone size, V gene, CDR3 protein. Some rows mark clone size as missing; the rest say once, few, many or name a class of expanded clone.

>TRBJ1-6|.|TRBV5-5
ASSLAQGDSPLH
>TRBJ2-3|.|TRBV6-1
ASSAGRSFSTDTQY
>TRBJ2-7|.|TRBV5-4
ASSLSGTAEQY
>TRBJ1-5|.|TRBV12-3/TRBV12-4
ASSTGVSQPQH
>TRBJ2-7|.|TRBV15
ATSRAAGVTYEQY
>TRBJ1-2|.|TRBV5-1
ASTLPTETGTHYGYT
>TRBJ1-5|.|TRBV28
ASTLREGGSNQPQH
>TRBJ1-1|.|TRBV15
ATSRALWGVTEAF
>TRBJ2-7|once|TRBV5-4
ASSLAATGGYEQY
>TRBJ1-1|.|TRBV11-3
ASSSTDRALAF
>TRBJ2-7|.|TRBV6-5
ASSWDSSYEQY
>TRBJ1-5|.|TRBV4-1
ASSQALVRNQPQH